Following are 31 T cell receptor beta chains from one sample sequenced in a study of blood T cell repertoires in COVID-19. Assay used: immunoSEQ multiplex PCR; TCRdb lists only in-frame clones, some missing. This sample has around 300,000 clones, with 87% found just once. The specimen was peripheral blood. The origin of the receptors is a man younger than 35 with active or convalescent COVID-19.

The CDR3 sequence: CAISAFDSPTQYF. DNA for the CDR3: TGTGCCATCAGTGCCTTCGACTCCCCTACGCAGTATTTT. The V and J genes are TRBV10-3 and TRBJ2-3; D is unclear. Germline V lookup: CDR1 ENHRY, CDR2 SYGVKD. The V end lost 4 bases, the J end lost 8 bases, and 13 bases lay between the germline ends. CDR3 length: 13 residues.

The V and J genes are TRBV19 and TRBJ2-6; D unclear. CDR3 length equals 15 residues. Looked up from germline, CDR1 is LNHDA and CDR2 is SQIVND (reference sequence). V was cut by 7 bases and J by 4 bases, with 14 bases left in between. In nucleotides, the CDR3 is TGTGCCAGTACCGATACTTCCTTCGGGGCCAACGTCCTGACTTTC. Translation gives CASTDTSFGANVLTF.

The chain combines TRBV4-3 with TRBJ2-1, with 8 bases fitting TRBD2. The CDR3 sequence is 18 residues long. With V trimmed by 0 bases and J by 5 bases, 12 bases remained unmatched. Germline V gene sequence: CDR1 LGHNA, CDR2 YSLEER. The CDR3 nucleotides read TGCGCCAGCAGCCAAGAGGTGGTCGGGGGGGCAATCCACAATGAGCAGTTCTTC. Protein sequence: CASSQEVVGGAIHNEQFF.

This rearrangement joins TRBV6-5 to TRBJ2-3; 7 positions match TRBD2. Germline CDR1 MNHEY, CDR2 SVGAGI. V gave up 6 bases and J gave up 6 bases; unmatched junction bases: 12. The CDR3 is made up of 15 amino acids. CDR3 in amino acids: CASSVEASGGDTQYF. The CDR3 bases are TGTGCCAGCAGCGTGGAGGCTAGCGGAGGGGATACGCAGTATTTT.

This clone was counted once. This sequence joins TRBV6-5 and TRBJ1-1, with a possible D match to TRBD1 (6 bases). Trimming removed 10 bases at V and 0 bases at J, with 9 bases between. CDR3 size: 12 residues. Per germline, CDR1 MNHEY and CDR2 SVGAGI. CDR3 nucleotides: TGTGCCATCGGACAGCTGAACACTGAAGCTTTCTTT. Translating it yields CAIGQLNTEAFF.

This sequence joins TRBV6-5 and TRBJ1-6; TRBD1 agrees at 9 bases. V lost 2 bases and J lost 6; bases outside the gene matches: 2. CDR1 and CDR2 (germline): MNHEY, SVGAGI. The CDR3 has 15 amino acids. The CDR3 bases are TGTGCCAGCAGTTACGTGGGACAGGGTAATTCACCCCTCCACTTT. It translates to CASSYVGQGNSPLHF.

The chain employs TRBV10-3 and TRBJ2-5, with D possibly being TRBD1 (5 bases). The CDR3 consists of 14 residues. The V end lost 4 bases, the J end lost 5 bases, and 14 bases lay between the germline ends. Germline V gives CDR1 ENHRY, CDR2 SYGVKD. The CDR3 loop is CAISAQGSPETQYF. The DNA of the CDR3 is TGTGCCATCAGTGCCCAGGGCTCTCCGGAGACCCAGTACTTC.

J is TRBJ2-7 and V is TRBV5-1, with TRBD1 matching 9 bases. After removal of 1 base from V and 6 bases from J, the junction contained 8 bases not matched to a gene. This CDR3 region has 15 residues. The germline V gene has CDR1 SGHRS and CDR2 YFSETQ. CDR3 nucleotides: TGCGCCAGCAGCTTGTGGGGGACAGGGCAGCGCGAGCAGTACTTC. It codes for CASSLWGTGQREQYF.

V usage is TRBV27 and J usage is TRBJ2-2; tentative D call: TRBD1 (5 bases). CDR1 MNHEY and CDR2 SMNVEV come from the germline V gene (reference sequence). The V end was cut by 8 bases, the J end by 4 bases, with 14 bases between. The CDR3 totals 14 residues. The CDR3 DNA reads TGTGCCAGCGGAGCTGGGGCGGTCACCGGGGAGCTGTTTTTT. Its translation: CASGAGAVTGELFF.

The chain is built from TRBV25-1 and TRBJ1-1, with 9 nucleotides matching TRBD1. With 6 bases clipped from V and 2 bases from J, the junction kept 10 bases outside the gene matches. There are 16 residues in the CDR3. CDR1 is MGHDK, CDR2 SYGVNS, per germline. Here the CDR3 reads CASSPVWGQGNTEAFF. CDR3 nucleotides: TGTGCCAGCAGCCCGGTTTGGGGACAGGGTAACACTGAAGCTTTCTTT.

This clone appeared a few times. The rearrangement uses TRBV19 and TRBJ1-3; TRBD1 matches 8 bases. Trimming at V came to 4 bases and at J to 6 bases, leaving 8 bases not matched to a gene. The CDR3 covers 15 residues. Looked up from germline, CDR1 is LNHDA and CDR2 is SQIVND (reference sequence). In DNA, the CDR3 is TGTGCCAGTAGTACGGACAGGGCAGGCGTAAACACCATATATTTT. The encoded protein is CASSTDRAGVNTIYF.

The V gene is TRBV6-6, the J gene TRBJ2-2, with D maybe TRBD1 (6 bases). Germline CDR1 reads MNHNY; CDR2 reads SVGAGI (reference sequence). The CDR3 totals 15 residues. V dropped 7 bases and J dropped 6 bases, with 18 bases sitting between them. CDR3 sequence: CASTPPQGLAGELFF. In DNA form, the CDR3 reads TGTGCCAGCACTCCACCACAGGGTTTAGCCGGGGAGCTGTTTTTT.

This CDR3 reads CASSRRQGEQYF. CDR3 coding DNA: TGTGCCAGCAGTAGGAGACAGGGGGAGCAGTACTTC. The J gene is TRBJ2-7, the V gene TRBV6-2 or TRBV6-3, with 8 positions matching TRBD1. Germline V lookup: CDR1 MNHEY, CDR2 SVGEGT. The CDR3 extends over 12 amino acids. Germline trimming cut 5 bases from V and 7 bases from J; bases unmatched to any gene: 4.

The genes are TRBV9 and TRBJ2-3; D may be TRBD2 (7 bases). Germline V gene data show CDR1 as SGDLS and CDR2 as YYNGEE. The length of the CDR3 is 15 residues. V lost 6 bases and J 3 bases, leaving 17 bases between the germline ends. The CDR3 DNA follows: TGTGCCAGCAACTGGGGGGGGCAGGGTACAGATACGCAGTATTTT. Translation: CASNWGGQGTDTQYF.

The V and J genes are TRBV29-1 and TRBJ2-1, with 7 bases that match TRBD2. This CDR3 has 14 amino acids. V shed 5 bases, J shed 4 bases, and the junction held 8 bases outside the gene matches. Germline CDR1 is SQVTM and CDR2 is ANQGSEA. The CDR3 nucleotides are TGCAGCGTTCCGGCTAGCGGATCTTACAATGAGCAGTTCTTC. The encoded protein is CSVPASGSYNEQFF.

V gene TRBV14 combines with J gene TRBJ2-1, with 7 bases matching TRBD1. The CDR3 sequence is 14 residues long. The V gene's germline CDR1 is SGHDN and CDR2 FVKESK. J was trimmed by 3 bases and V by 2 bases; bases with no gene match: 1. The DNA of the CDR3 is TGTGCCAGCAGCCAAACAGGGGTCTACAATGAGCAGTTCTTC. It translates to CASSQTGVYNEQFF.

This chain links TRBV24-1 with TRBJ1-5; D is unclear. Trimming stripped 5 bases from V and 6 bases from J, with 7 bases between. The germline V gene encodes CDR1 KGHDR and CDR2 SFDVKD. This CDR3 region has 12 residues. CDR3 amino acids: CATSAAGQPQHF. The CDR3, as DNA: TGTGCCACCAGTGCTGCCGGTCAGCCCCAGCATTTT.

The CDR3 DNA reads TGTGCCACCAGTGATTCGTCCGGGACTAGCAGATACGAGCAGTACTTC. Protein product: CATSDSSGTSRYEQYF. This chain connects TRBV24-1 to TRBJ2-7, with TRBD2 matching over 9 bases. V was pared by 2 bases and J by 4 bases, with 8 bases of the junction left unmatched. This CDR3 has 16 amino acids. CDR1 KGHDR and CDR2 SFDVKD come from the germline V gene.

V is TRBV28 and J is TRBJ1-5; maybe TRBD1 (5 bases). Trimming took 3 bases from V and 3 from J, leaving 12 bases between them. CDR3 size: 15 residues. CDR1 MDHEN and CDR2 SYDVKM come from the germline V gene. CDR3 protein: CASSFRDSPNQPQHF. The DNA of the CDR3 is TGTGCCAGCAGTTTTCGAGACAGCCCCAATCAGCCCCAGCATTTT. The whole variable domain, filled in from reference TRBV28 and TRBJ1-5, reads DVKVTQSSRYLVKRTGEKVFLECVQDMDHENMFWYRQDPGLGLRLIYFSYDVKMKEKGDIPEGYSVSREKKERFSLILESASTNQTSMYLCASSFRDSPNQPQHFGDGTRLSIL.

The gene calls are TRBV6-1 and TRBJ2-3; TRBD2 matches 12 bases. Germline-derived CDR1 and CDR2 are MNHNS and SASEGT. Trimming cost V 3 bases and J 5 bases; bases outside gene matches: 15. This CDR3 is built from 19 residues. CDR3 sequence (DNA): TGTGCCAGCAGTGATAGTCTAGCGGGAGGGGGCTGGGCGGGAGATACGCAGTATTTT. This sequence encodes CASSDSLAGGGWAGDTQYF.

The CDR3 region is CASSARRTGYPGELFF. The CDR3 coding sequence is TGTGCCAGCAGTGCTCGTCGTACAGGGTACCCCGGGGAGCTGTTTTTT. The chain joins TRBV6-4 to TRBJ2-2; maybe TRBD1 (6 bases). V lost 4 bases and J 6 bases, leaving 18 bases between the germline ends. This CDR3 comprises 16 residues. Germline V gives CDR1 MRHNA, CDR2 SNTAGT.

V gene TRBV3-1 (or the pseudogene TRBV3-2) combines with J gene TRBJ2-7, with unresolved D. The CDR3 totals 14 residues. Germline V lookup: CDR1 LGHDT, CDR2 YNNKEL (reference sequence). V dropped 0 bases and J dropped 2 bases, with 8 bases sitting between them. CDR3 sequence: CASSQDRWTYEQYF. In DNA form, the CDR3 reads TGTGCCAGCAGCCAAGACAGGTGGACCTACGAGCAGTACTTC.

The rearrangement links TRBV5-1 to TRBJ1-3; D is perhaps TRBD1 (6 bases). Trimming took 5 bases from V and 0 from J, leaving 18 bases between them. This CDR3 comprises 17 residues. Germline V gene lookup returns CDR1 SGHRS and CDR2 YFSETQ. The CDR3 bases are TGCGCCAGCAGGGTGGGAACAGGGAGAGGCTCTGGAAACACCATATATTTT. Amino acids: CASRVGTGRGSGNTIYF.

This chain links TRBV7-3 with TRBJ1-3; tentatively, D is TRBD1 (5 bases). Trimming pared 0 bases from V and 3 bases from J, leaving 9 bases between. This CDR3 is built from 15 residues. From germline, CDR1 is SGHTA and CDR2 FQGTGA. The CDR3 region is CASSLTAGNGNTIYF. As DNA, the CDR3 is TGTGCCAGCAGCTTAACCGCAGGGAATGGAAACACCATATATTTT. Filled out from reference TRBV7-3 and TRBJ1-3, the complete variable domain reads GAGVSQTPSNKVTEKGKYVELRCDPISGHTALYWYRQSLGQGPEFLIYFQGTGAADDSGLPNDRFFAVRPEGSVSTLKIQRTERGDSAVYLCASSLTAGNGNTIYFGEGSWLTVV.

The V and J genes are TRBV6-2 or TRBV6-3 and TRBJ2-1; possible D gene TRBD2, 7 bases. The V and J ends lost 6 bases and 4 bases respectively, with 16 bases between them. Germline lookup yields CDR1 MNHEY and CDR2 SVGEGT. The CDR3 loop spans 15 amino acids. This chain's CDR3 is CASRPGGARYNEQFF. The CDR3 nucleotides read TGTGCCAGCAGACCTGGGGGGGCCCGATACAATGAGCAGTTCTTC.

The V call is TRBV13, the J call TRBJ1-2; D might be TRBD1 (5 bases). Germline V gives CDR1 PRHDT, CDR2 FYEKMQ (reference sequence). The V gene lost 3 bases and the J gene lost 2 bases, with 13 bases spanning the gap. The CDR3 totals 15 residues. The CDR3 sequence is CASSLTDKTNYGYTF. The DNA of the CDR3 is TGTGCCAGCAGCTTGACAGACAAAACCAACTATGGCTACACCTTC.

This clone was observed once. The chain uses TRBV28 and TRBJ2-3; 8 bases map to TRBD2. The CDR3 totals 15 residues. The ends lost 6 bases at V and 0 bases at J; junction bases unmatched: 5. Germline V gene data show CDR1 as MDHEN and CDR2 as SYDVKM. CDR3 nucleotides: TGTGCCAGCAGCAGACTAGCGTCTAGCACAGATACGCAGTATTTT. Encoded protein: CASSRLASSTDTQYF.

J is TRBJ1-1 and V is TRBV25-1, with D uncertain. Looked up from germline, CDR1 is MGHDK and CDR2 is SYGVNS. The CDR3 is 15 residues long. Trimming pared 7 bases from V and 4 bases from J, leaving 19 bases between. CDR3 coding DNA: TGTGCCAGCAACTTGGGTGGGCAACCCAGCACTGAAGCTTTCTTT. Residues: CASNLGGQPSTEAFF.

The rearrangement uses TRBV2 and TRBJ1-6; D perhaps matches TRBD1 (5 bases). The CDR3 spans 16 residues. V lost 5 bases to trimming and J lost 0 bases, with 11 bases between them. From germline, CDR1 is SNHLY and CDR2 FYNNEI. CDR3 loop: CASSNPTVSYNSPLHF. Here the CDR3 DNA reads TGTGCCAGCAGTAACCCGACAGTCTCCTATAATTCACCCCTCCACTTT. Full variable domain (missing parts from reference TRBV2 and TRBJ1-6): EPEVTQTPSHQVTQMGQEVILRCVPISNHLYFYWYRQILGQKVEFLVSFYNNEISEKSEIFDDQFSVERPDGSNFTLKIRSTKLEDSAMYFCASSNPTVSYNSPLHFGNGTRLTVT.

This sequence joins TRBV4-2 and TRBJ1-6; D is unclear. The CDR3 consists of 13 residues. The V gene lost 0 bases and the J gene lost 8 bases, with 5 bases spanning the gap. Germline assignment: CDR1 LGHNA and CDR2 YNFKEQ. The CDR3 is CASSQEGDSPLHF. In DNA form, the CDR3 reads TGTGCCAGCAGCCAAGAAGGAGATTCACCCCTCCACTTT.

This sequence joins TRBV11-2 and TRBJ2-3; the D is unclear. Looked up from germline, CDR1 is SGHAT and CDR2 is FQNNGV. This CDR3 spans 17 amino acids. V lost 1 base and J lost 2, with 16 bases in between. The CDR3 reads CASSLVFPRRPTDTQYF. For the CDR3, the DNA is TGTGCCAGCAGCTTAGTGTTTCCTAGACGACCCACAGATACGCAGTATTTT.